Shown below are 24 T cell receptor beta chains from a single sample sequenced in a study of T cells after yellow fever vaccination. TCRdb fed the 5' RACE reads into MiXCR, producing one record per CDR3 protein. The sample records approximately 350,000 distinct CDR3 sequences, 11% being singletons. Sample: PBMCs, taken on the day of the first yellow fever vaccination. The receptor source for this set is a man aged 18-30 years who received the YFV17D yellow fever vaccine.

This clonotype showed up just a few times. One end of the junction varies from germline; a read error may be responsible. The chain employs TRBV29-1 and TRBJ2-1; D is perhaps TRBD2 (6 bases). The CDR3 runs to 13 residues. Germline CDR1 and CDR2: SQVTM and ANQGSEA. This chain's CDR3 is CSAEIAGHNEQFF. As DNA, the CDR3 is TGCAGCGCTGAAATTGCGGGGCATAATGAGCAGTTCTTC.

The genes are TRBV7-9 and TRBJ2-1; 13 bases are a match to TRBD2. With 4 bases clipped from V and 9 bases from J, the junction kept 6 bases outside the gene matches. The CDR3 is 15 amino acids. Germline-derived CDR1 and CDR2 are SEHNR and FQNEAQ (reference sequence). CDR3 sequence (DNA): TGTGCCAGCAGCTGGACCGGGACTAGCGGGGTTGAGCAGTTCTTC. It translates to CASSWTGTSGVEQFF. Using reference TRBV7-9 and TRBJ2-1 for the parts outside the CDR3, the full variable domain is DTGVSQNPRHKITKRGQNVTFRCDPISEHNRLYWYRQTLGQGPEFLTYFQNEAQLEKSRLLSDRFSAERPKGSFSTLEIQRTEQGDSAMYLCASSWTGTSGVEQFFGPGTRLTVL.

The chain carries TRBV4-1 and TRBJ2-1; 8 bases line up with TRBD2. The CDR3 is 15 amino acids. V trimming: 6 bases; J trimming: 5 bases; junction bases outside the gene matches: 9. CDR1 and CDR2 (germline): MGHRA, YSYEKL. CDR3 amino acids: CASRISGVRHNEQFF. As DNA, the CDR3 is TGCGCCAGCAGAATTAGCGGGGTGCGGCACAATGAGCAGTTCTTC.

This chain connects TRBV6-1 to TRBJ1-5; D unresolved. The germline gives CDR1 MNHNS, CDR2 SASEGT. The CDR3 totals 14 residues. Trimming took 6 bases from V and 0 from J, leaving 9 bases between them. The CDR3 bases are TGTGCCAGCAGCAAGTCGGATAGCAATCAGCCCCAGCATTTT. Amino acids: CASSKSDSNQPQHF.

This clonotype was seen a few times. The chain is built from TRBV5-1 and TRBJ1-4, with TRBD1 matching over 7 bases. J was trimmed by 4 bases and V by 1 base; bases with no gene match: 7. This CDR3 has 16 residues. CDR1 and CDR2 (germline): SGHRS, YFSETQ. The CDR3 spells CASSLTSGQYNEKLFF. For the CDR3, the DNA is TGCGCCAGCAGCTTGACGTCGGGACAGTATAATGAAAAACTGTTTTTT.

This clonotype was seen more than once but under ten times. V gene TRBV20-1 combines with J gene TRBJ2-2, with 11 positions matching TRBD2. This CDR3 contains 15 residues. Germline lookup yields CDR1 DFQATT and CDR2 SNEGSKA (reference sequence). The junction had 5 bases not matched to a gene; V was cut back by 3 bases and J by 5 bases. CDR3 bases: TGCAGTGCTAGGAATAGCGGGGGGGCAACCGGGGAGCTGTTTTTT. It specifies CSARNSGGATGELFF.

This clonotype was detected a few times. The genes are TRBV7-9 and TRBJ1-6; D might be TRBD1 (6 bases). The CDR3 is 14 amino acids. V dropped 6 bases and J dropped 7 bases, with 13 bases sitting between them. Germline assignment: CDR1 SEHNR and CDR2 FQNEAQ (reference sequence). The CDR3 loop is CASSWDNDNSPLHF. DNA of the CDR3: TGTGCCAGCAGTTGGGACAACGACAATTCACCCCTCCACTTT. The whole variable domain, remainder taken from reference TRBV7-9 and TRBJ1-6, is DTGVSQNPRHKITKRGQNVTFRCDPISEHNRLYWYRQTLGQGPEFLTYFQNEAQLEKSRLLSDRFSAERPKGSFSTLEIQRTEQGDSAMYLCASSWDNDNSPLHFGNGTRLTVT.

V usage is TRBV7-2 and J usage is TRBJ1-2; D gene uncertain. The CDR3 is 15 amino acids. Germline V lookup: CDR1 SGHTA, CDR2 FQGNSA. The germline V and J ends were trimmed by 4 bases and 0 bases, with 12 bases remaining between them. In nucleotides, the CDR3 is TGTGCCAGCAGCTATCAGGCCAGTCCTAACTATGGCTACACCTTC. Its translation is CASSYQASPNYGYTF. The full variable domain, completed using reference TRBV7-2 and TRBJ1-2, is GAGVSQSPSNKVTEKGKDVELRCDPISGHTALYWYRQSLGQGLEFLIYFQGNSAPDKSGLPSDRFSAERTGGSVSTLTIQRTQQEDSAVYLCASSYQASPNYGYTFGSGTRLTVV.

In this sample, this clonotype turned up a few times. The rearrangement uses TRBV5-1 and TRBJ2-5, with D uncertain. The CDR3 runs to 15 residues. CDR1 is SGHRS, CDR2 YFSETQ, per germline. V was shortened by 0 bases and J by 1 base, with 10 bases between the two germline ends. Here the CDR3 reads CASSLVGGPQETQYF. The DNA of the CDR3 is TGCGCCAGCAGCTTGGTCGGTGGGCCCCAAGAGACCCAGTACTTC.

This clonotype was detected a few times. V usage is TRBV2 and J usage is TRBJ1-5; D unclear. Germline V gene lookup returns CDR1 SNHLY and CDR2 FYNNEI. V lost 9 bases and J 3 bases, leaving 15 bases between the germline ends. The CDR3 has 14 amino acids. The CDR3 sequence: CARPGVLYNQPQHF. The DNA of the CDR3 is TGTGCCAGACCCGGGGTCTTATACAATCAGCCCCAGCATTTT.

This clonotype has more than one count but fewer than ten. The chain couples TRBV4-1 to TRBJ2-7; 9 nucleotides align to TRBD1. The CDR3 runs 16 residues. The V segment lost 1 base and the J segment 2 bases; nucleotides outside the gene matches: 6. Germline V gene lookup returns CDR1 MGHRA and CDR2 YSYEKL. The CDR3 DNA is TGCGCCAGCAGCCAAGTTCCGGGACAGGGAGCCTACGAGCAGTACGTC. Encoded protein: CASSQVPGQGAYEQYV.

In its sample, this clonotype was seen a few times. V usage is TRBV19 and J usage is TRBJ2-1; 10 bases line up with TRBD2. The length of the CDR3 is 16 residues. Germline CDR1 reads LNHDA; CDR2 reads SQIVND (reference sequence). V trimming: 2 bases; J trimming: 3 bases; junction bases outside the gene matches: 4. As DNA, the CDR3 is TGTGCCAGTAGTATATCAGCGGGGGGGGACTACAATGAGCAGTTCTTC. Translated, it gives CASSISAGGDYNEQFF.

This clonotype has a count of ten or more. This chain joins TRBV5-5 and TRBJ1-6; weak D call: TRBD1 (5 bases). Germline loops: CDR1 SGHKS, CDR2 YYEKEE (reference sequence). V was cut by 3 bases and J by 6 bases, with 22 bases left in between. The CDR3 totals 18 residues. The CDR3 loop reads CASSSKAFPTGLNSPLHF. The CDR3 DNA is TGTGCCAGCAGCTCAAAGGCTTTCCCAACAGGCCTTAATTCACCCCTCCACTTT.

This clonotype turned up a few times. This chain joins TRBV18 and TRBJ2-2; D unclear. There are 14 residues in the CDR3. Germline V gives CDR1 KGHSH, CDR2 LQKENI. Between the trimmed V and J ends, which lost 3 bases and 5 bases, there was a span of 10 bases. DNA of the CDR3: TGTGCCAGCTCACCCAGTACCAGAACCGGGGAGCTGTTTTTT. This encodes CASSPSTRTGELFF.

This clonotype has a handful of counts. The chain couples TRBV6-5 to TRBJ2-3; TRBD1 aligns across 9 bases. CDR1 MNHEY and CDR2 SVGAGI come from the germline V gene. The CDR3 sequence is 16 residues long. Losses at the gene ends were 2 bases for V and 6 bases for J; bases not matched to a gene: 9. The CDR3 DNA follows: TGTGCCAGCAGTTACACTAGGACAGGGGTTGGGGATACGCAGTATTTT. It yields the protein CASSYTRTGVGDTQYF.

V is TRBV7-2 and J is TRBJ2-3, with 9 bases lining up with TRBD2. The J segment lost 5 bases and the V segment lost 6 bases, leaving 9 bases of the junction unmatched. The germline gives CDR1 SGHTA, CDR2 FQGNSA. The CDR3 length is 15 residues. As DNA, the CDR3 is TGTGCCAGCAGTTCCCTAGCGGGGTGGGAAGATACGCAGTATTTT. It is translated as CASSSLAGWEDTQYF.

In its sample, this clonotype was seen a few times. The chain recombines TRBV7-2 with TRBJ2-1; weak D call: TRBD2 (6 bases). The germline V and J ends were trimmed by 4 bases and 3 bases, with 10 bases remaining between them. The CDR3 runs 14 residues. Per the germline V gene, CDR1 is SGHTA and CDR2 is FQGNSA. CDR3: CASSSGTFYNEQFF. As DNA, the CDR3 is TGTGCCAGCAGCTCGGGGACTTTCTACAATGAGCAGTTCTTC.

This clonotype was detected a few times. V gene TRBV20-1 combines with J gene TRBJ2-7; D assignment may be TRBD1 or TRBD2 (5 bases each). Trimming took off 0 bases at V and 5 bases at J, with 14 bases between the two ends. Per the germline V gene, CDR1 is DFQATT and CDR2 is SNEGSKA (reference sequence). The CDR3 has 14 amino acids. The CDR3: CSAREYGGSDEQYV. In nucleotides, the CDR3 is TGCAGTGCTAGAGAGTATGGGGGAAGCGACGAGCAGTACGTC.

This chain connects TRBV12-3 or TRBV12-4 to TRBJ2-7; D may match TRBD1 or TRBD2 (5 bases each). Trimming removed 3 bases at V and 2 bases at J, with 17 bases between. CDR3 size: 16 residues. The CDR3 coding sequence is TGTGCCAGCAGTTTTGGGACGGGGTCGAGGGCCTACGAGCAGTACTTC. Translated, it gives CASSFGTGSRAYEQYF.

This clonotype was seen many times. The chain links TRBV2 to TRBJ2-7; D perhaps matches TRBD2 (6 bases). V lost 6 bases and J lost 4, with 16 bases in between. The CDR3 extends over 14 amino acids. From germline, CDR1 is SNHLY and CDR2 FYNNEI. CDR3 protein: CASRGTVTSYEQYF. The CDR3, as DNA: TGTGCCAGCAGGGGGACTGTGACTTCTTACGAGCAGTACTTC.

J is TRBJ2-5 and V is TRBV6-9; D perhaps matches TRBD1 (5 bases). Germline V gene sequence: CDR1 MNHGY, CDR2 SVAAGI. The CDR3 extends over 15 amino acids. The V and J ends lost 5 bases and 3 bases respectively, with 16 bases between them. The chain's CDR3 is CASSPWRHRKETQYF. The CDR3 coding sequence is TGTGCCAGCAGTCCCTGGCGACACAGGAAAGAGACCCAGTACTTC.

This clonotype came up a few times. The chain employs TRBV24-1 and TRBJ1-4; D call uncertain. The CDR3 is made up of 12 amino acids. In germline, CDR1 is KGHDR, CDR2 SFDVKD. Between the trimmed V and J ends, which lost 5 bases and 7 bases, there was a span of 7 bases. CDR3 coding DNA: TGTGCCACCAGTGGCGGCGGTGAAAAACTGTTTTTT. It specifies CATSGGGEKLFF.

This clonotype has just a few counts. The genes are TRBV24-1 and TRBJ2-2; the match to TRBD1 covers 10 bases. The CDR3 has 16 residues. V shed 3 bases, J shed 5 bases, and the junction held 5 bases outside the gene matches. Germline loops: CDR1 KGHDR, CDR2 SFDVKD. For the CDR3, the DNA is TGTGCCACCAGTGATCCGGGACAGGGGTGGACCGGGGAGCTGTTTTTT. Translating it yields CATSDPGQGWTGELFF.

The V and J genes are TRBV7-8 and TRBJ2-5; 9 nucleotides line up with TRBD2. CDR3 length equals 15 residues. The germline V gene encodes CDR1 SGHVS and CDR2 FQNEAQ. J gave up 5 bases and V 1 base, and 5 bases lay outside the gene matches. In nucleotides, the CDR3 is TGTGCCAGCAGCTTAGGGACTAGCGACGGGGAGACCCAGTACTTC. Protein: CASSLGTSDGETQYF.